This T cell receptor (beta chain) was sequenced for a study of T cells in narcolepsy. This clone was counted once. Its antigen is unidentified. Study-level results: Comparing one patient's CSF and blood CD4+ clonotypes highlighted HCRT- and TRIB2-specific autoreactive clonotypes. Autoreactive clonotypes reportedly recurred in blood of same and different patients, not controls.

This table comes from immunoSEQ multiplex PCR, and its TCRdb copy is limited to in-frame clones, with some not included. The sample yields some 30,000 clones, almost 80% seen once. Sequenced material: memory (CD45RA-) CD4+ T cells from blood. The source of this sequence is a human donor in good health.

CDR3 sequence reads: CASSSALGSETQYF. The CDR3 DNA follows: TGTGCCAGCAGCTCAGCTCTAGGCTCAGAGACCCAGTACTTC. V is TRBV7-7 and J is TRBJ2-5; D unclear. Germline values: CDR1 SSHAT, CDR2 FNYEAQ (reference sequence). This CDR3 is built from 14 residues. Between the trimmed V and J ends, which lost 4 bases and 4 bases, there was a span of 13 bases. Based on the CDR3 plus reference TRBV7-7 and TRBJ2-5, the full variable domain is GAGVSQSPRYKVTKRGQDVTLRCDPISSHATLYWYQQALGQGPEFLTYFNYEAQPDKSGLPSDRFSAERPEGSISTLTIQRTEQRDSAMYRCASSSALGSETQYFGPGTRLLVL.